A selection of T cell receptor beta chains follows, all from one sample in a study of OX40 agonist ivuxolimab in advanced cancers. Sequencing used immunoSEQ multiplex PCR; TCRdb keeps in-frame clones, though not all of them. The sample holds roughly 60,000 clones, 80% to 90% seen once. Sequencing was performed on CD4+ or CD8+ T cells sorted from blood, taken in a trial of the OX40 agonist ivuxolimab. The receptor set was obtained from an adult with an advanced solid tumor such as melanoma, head and neck, liver or kidney cancer. Both conserved end residues are part of each CDR3. Fields, in order: clone size, D gene, V gene, J gene, CDR3 protein, CDR3 DNA. A D gene is named only where the DNA matches it firmly. Rows give clone size only sometimes, using once, few, many, or a class for an expanded clone.

once	.	TRBV9	TRBJ2-2	CASSARRGSGTGELFF	TGTGCCAGCAGCGCCCGTAGGGGGAGCGGCACCGGGGAGCTGTTTTTT
.	.	TRBV18	TRBJ2-6	CASSPPQGSSGANVLTF	TGTGCCAGCTCACCACCGCAAGGAAGCTCTGGGGCCAACGTCCTGACTTTC
.	.	TRBV18	TRBJ1-1	CASSPRAGTPDTEAFF	TGTGCCAGCTCACCACGTGCAGGGACGCCGGACACTGAAGCTTTCTTT
.	TRBD2	TRBV7-9	TRBJ2-1	CASSSSGGGVWNEQFF	TGTGCCAGCAGCTCGTCGGGAGGGGGGGTCTGGAATGAGCAGTTCTTC
.	TRBD2	TRBV5-1	TRBJ2-1	CASSFIVSGTGGRNEQFF	TGCGCCAGCAGCTTTATCGTCTCCGGGACGGGGGGTAGAAATGAGCAGTTCTTC
.	.	TRBV30	TRBJ1-2	CAWSQPAGDGYTF	TGTGCCTGGAGCCAGCCCGCAGGGGATGGCTACACCTTC
few	.	TRBV29-1	TRBJ1-1	CSVGQQNTEAFF	TGCAGCGTTGGGCAGCAGAACACTGAAGCTTTCTTT
.	TRBD2	TRBV5-4	TRBJ2-1	CATGVAGVSSYNEQFF	TGTGCCACGGGGGTAGCGGGAGTAAGTTCCTACAATGAGCAGTTCTTC
.	.	TRBV4-1	TRBJ2-7	CASSLPYEQYF	TGCGCCAGCAGCCTCCCCTACGAGCAGTACTTC
.	.	TRBV2	TRBJ1-4	CASSEYGGQGEKLFF	TGTGCCAGCAGTGAATACGGGGGGCAGGGAGAAAAACTGTTTTTT
.	.	TRBV7-2	TRBJ2-3	CASSLLDTQYF	TGTGCCAGCAGCTTATTGGATACGCAGTATTTT
.	.	TRBV30	TRBJ1-2	CAWSPGIGYTF	TGTGCCTGGAGTCCAGGGATTGGCTACACCTTC
.	.	TRBV6-4	TRBJ1-5	CASSGQQNQPQHF	TGTGCCAGCAGTGGACAGCAAAATCAGCCCCAGCATTTT
.	.	TRBV6-5	TRBJ1-1	CASSPSGGVGTEAFF	TGTGCCAGCAGTCCTTCCGGCGGGGTCGGCACTGAAGCTTTCTTT
.	.	TRBV20-1	TRBJ1-3	CSASPGNTIYF	TGCAGTGCCTCCCCAGGGAACACCATATATTTT
.	TRBD1	TRBV7-2	TRBJ2-2	CASSPIRTGGAGELFF	TGTGCCAGCAGCCCTATTAGGACAGGGGGGGCCGGGGAGCTGTTTTTT
.	TRBD2	TRBV10-3	TRBJ2-5	CAISRTSGQETQYF	TGTGCCATCAGTCGGACTAGCGGGCAAGAGACCCAGTACTTC
.	TRBD1	TRBV9	TRBJ1-5	CASSEGQRPNQPQHF	TGTGCCAGCAGCGAGGGACAGCGACCCAATCAGCCCCAGCATTTT
.	TRBD1	TRBV5-1	TRBJ1-2	CASSWMGQGADYGYTF	TGCGCCAGCAGCTGGATGGGACAGGGGGCTGACTATGGCTACACCTTC
.	TRBD2	TRBV4-1	TRBJ2-7	CASSQVTSGRVNSYEQYF	TGCGCCAGCAGCCAGGTGACTAGCGGGAGGGTAAACTCCTACGAGCAGTACTTC
.	.	TRBV9	TRBJ2-1	CASSVGWSNEQFF	TGTGCCAGCAGCGTAGGTTGGAGCAATGAGCAGTTCTTC
few	.	TRBV7-9	TRBJ1-4	CASSFGAEGGIIF	TGTGCCAGCAGCTTCGGGGCAGAGGGAGGGATCATTTTT
.	.	TRBV5-6	TRBJ2-3	CASTPGISGTDTQYF	TGTGCCAGCACCCCGGGGATTAGCGGCACAGATACGCAGTATTTT
once	.	TRBV5-1	TRBJ2-5	CASSLLFQETQYF	TGCGCCAGCAGCTTGTTATTCCAAGAGACCCAGTACTTC
.	.	TRBV25-1	TRBJ2-5	CASSPSRGSQETQYF	TGTGCCAGCAGCCCGAGCAGGGGAAGCCAAGAGACCCAGTACTTC
.	.	TRBV6-4	TRBJ1-2	CASSVLKELYGYTF	TGTGCCAGCAGTGTACTCAAGGAGCTCTATGGCTACACCTTC
.	.	TRBV27	TRBJ2-7	CASSSRMPLYEQYF	TGTGCCAGCAGTTCGCGCATGCCCCTTTACGAGCAGTACTTC
.	.	TRBV7-2	TRBJ1-3	CASSLRVSGNTIYF	TGTGCCAGCAGCTTAAGGGTCTCTGGAAACACCATATATTTT
.	TRBD1	TRBV10-3	TRBJ2-6	CAIGTGSSGANVLTF	TGTGCCATCGGGACAGGGAGCTCTGGGGCCAACGTCCTGACTTTC
once	TRBD1	TRBV2	TRBJ2-1	CASRRAGTASNNEQFF	TGTGCCAGCAGACGAGCAGGGACAGCCTCAAACAATGAGCAGTTCTTC
.	.	TRBV18	TRBJ1-5	CASSPLQDRQPQHF	TGTGCCAGCTCACCACTACAGGACCGTCAGCCCCAGCATTTT
once	TRBD1	TRBV6-5	TRBJ1-4	CASSYGQGAEKLFF	TGTGCCAGCAGTTACGGACAGGGGGCAGAAAAACTGTTTTTT
.	TRBD2	TRBV11-3	TRBJ2-1	CASSPGLGTSGSNEQFF	TGTGCCAGCAGCCCCGGGTTAGGGACTAGCGGATCCAATGAGCAGTTCTTC
.	TRBD2	TRBV15	TRBJ2-1	CATSRGGSTYNEQFF	TGTGCCACCAGCAGAGGCGGGAGTACCTACAATGAGCAGTTCTTC
.	TRBD1	TRBV5-1	TRBJ1-2	CASSSTGGNNYGYTF	TGCGCCAGCAGCTCTACAGGGGGGAATAACTATGGCTACACCTTC
.	.	TRBV18	TRBJ2-2	CASSPNIMNTGELFF	TGTGCCAGCTCCCCCAATATAATGAACACCGGGGAGCTGTTTTTT
.	.	TRBV6-1	TRBJ2-5	CASSDATPGPKTQYF	TGTGCCAGCAGTGACGCTACTCCGGGTCCGAAGACCCAGTACTTC
.	.	TRBV14	TRBJ1-1	CASSHGGGSEAFF	TGTGCCAGCAGCCATGGGGGGGGCAGTGAAGCTTTCTTT
.	TRBD1	TRBV5-6	TRBJ1-5	CASSLQQGANNQPQHF	TGTGCCAGCAGCCTCCAACAGGGGGCCAACAATCAGCCCCAGCATTTT
.	.	TRBV7-2	TRBJ1-4	CASSSWGGDEKLFF	TGTGCCAGCAGCTCTTGGGGGGGCGACGAAAAACTGTTTTTT
.	TRBD2	TRBV11-1	TRBJ2-3	CASSLSGGRDTQYF	TGTGCCAGCAGCTTAAGCGGGGGAAGGGATACGCAGTATTTT
.	.	TRBV29-1	TRBJ2-1	CSVDWGDEQFF	TGCAGCGTTGATTGGGGGGATGAGCAGTTCTTC
.	.	TRBV5-1	TRBJ2-3	CASSLASARGTDTQYF	TGCGCCAGCAGCTTGGCGTCGGCGAGGGGCACAGATACGCAGTATTTT
.	TRBD1	TRBV13	TRBJ1-2	CASSLQGAPNYGYTF	TGTGCCAGCAGCCTACAGGGGGCGCCTAACTATGGCTACACCTTC
.	.	TRBV6-1	TRBJ1-2	CASSRDNYGYTF	TGTGCCAGCAGCCGGGACAACTATGGCTACACCTTC
.	.	TRBV11-1	TRBJ2-7	CASSYRGADSSYEQYF	TGTGCCAGCAGCTACCGCGGGGCGGATAGCTCCTACGAGCAGTACTTC
.	.	TRBV7-2	TRBJ2-6	CASSFRQFSSGANVLTF	TGTGCCAGCAGCTTCAGACAGTTTAGCTCTGGGGCCAACGTCCTGACTTTC
.	TRBD1	TRBV28	TRBJ1-5	CASTTSGQGGQPQHF	TGTGCCAGCACCACCTCGGGACAGGGTGGACAGCCCCAGCATTTT
.	.	TRBV25-1	TRBJ1-4	CASSAHGDEKLFF	TGTGCCAGCAGTGCTCATGGGGATGAAAAACTGTTTTTT
once	.	TRBV18	TRBJ2-7	CASSPLRGVDEQYF	TGTGCCAGCTCACCACTTAGGGGGGTCGACGAGCAGTACTTC
.	.	TRBV14	TRBJ1-2	CASSPGQYGYTF	TGTGCCAGCAGCCCTGGACAGTATGGCTACACCTTC
few	.	TRBV18	TRBJ1-1	CASSPPHRSTEAFF	TGTGCCAGCTCACCACCGCACAGGAGCACTGAAGCTTTCTTT
.	.	TRBV5-1	TRBJ1-5	CASSPRGDSNQPQHF	TGCGCCAGCAGCCCTCGGGGGGATAGCAATCAGCCCCAGCATTTT